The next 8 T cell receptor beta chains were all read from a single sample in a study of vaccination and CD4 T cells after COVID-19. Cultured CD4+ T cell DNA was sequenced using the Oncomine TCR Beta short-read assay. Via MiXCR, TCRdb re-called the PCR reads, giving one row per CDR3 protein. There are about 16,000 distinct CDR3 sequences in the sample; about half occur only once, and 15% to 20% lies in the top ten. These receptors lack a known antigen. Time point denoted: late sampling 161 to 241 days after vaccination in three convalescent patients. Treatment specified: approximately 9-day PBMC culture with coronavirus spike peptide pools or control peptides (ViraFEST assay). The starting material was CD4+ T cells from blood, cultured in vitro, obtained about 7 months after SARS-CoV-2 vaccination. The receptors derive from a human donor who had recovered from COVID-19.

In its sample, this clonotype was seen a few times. The CDR3 spells CSAKMNTEAFF. In DNA, the CDR3 is TGCAGTGCTAAAATGAACACTGAAGCTTTCTTT. The chain couples TRBV20-1 to TRBJ1-1; D not certain. The CDR3 sequence is 11 residues long. Per the germline V gene, CDR1 is DFQATT and CDR2 is SNEGSKA (reference sequence). V gave up 4 bases and J gave up 0 bases, with 3 bases separating them.

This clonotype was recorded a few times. CDR3 sequence: CATSRESAGWSYNEQFF. In DNA form, the CDR3 reads TGTGCCACCAGCAGAGAATCAGCAGGGTGGTCCTACAATGAGCAGTTCTTC. V and J are TRBV15 and TRBJ2-1, with a possible D match to TRBD1 (5 bases). Germline values: CDR1 LNHNV, CDR2 YYDKDF (reference sequence). V shed 0 bases and J shed 1 base, with 13 bases lying between them. This CDR3 contains 17 residues.

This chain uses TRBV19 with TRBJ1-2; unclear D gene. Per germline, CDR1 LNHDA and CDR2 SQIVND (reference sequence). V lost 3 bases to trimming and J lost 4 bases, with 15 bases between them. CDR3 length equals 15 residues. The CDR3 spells CASSILQEHIYGYTF. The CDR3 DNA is TGTGCCAGTAGTATCCTCCAGGAACACATCTATGGCTACACCTTC.

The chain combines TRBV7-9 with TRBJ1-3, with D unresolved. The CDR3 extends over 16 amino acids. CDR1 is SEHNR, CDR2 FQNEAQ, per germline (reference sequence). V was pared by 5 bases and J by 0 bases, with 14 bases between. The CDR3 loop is CASSRPSLLSGNTIYF. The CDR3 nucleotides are TGTGCCAGCAGCCGCCCGTCCCTGCTCTCTGGAAACACCATATATTTT.

CDR3 sequence: CASIVSGGAGEQYF. CDR3 DNA sequence: TGTGCCAGCATTGTTTCTGGGGGCGCTGGTGAGCAGTACTTC. The chain recombines TRBV28 with TRBJ2-7, with a possible D match to TRBD1 (6 bases). The germline CDR1 and CDR2 sequences are MDHEN and SYDVKM. Deletions cut 7 bases from V and 7 bases from J, with 20 bases between. The CDR3 spans 14 residues.

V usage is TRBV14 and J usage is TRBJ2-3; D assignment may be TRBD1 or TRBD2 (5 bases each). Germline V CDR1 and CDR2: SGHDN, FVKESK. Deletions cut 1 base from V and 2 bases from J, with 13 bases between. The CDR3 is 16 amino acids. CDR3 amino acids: CASSQAGSRDTDTQYF. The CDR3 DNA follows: TGTGCCAGCAGCCAAGCGGGGAGCAGGGACACAGATACGCAGTATTTT.

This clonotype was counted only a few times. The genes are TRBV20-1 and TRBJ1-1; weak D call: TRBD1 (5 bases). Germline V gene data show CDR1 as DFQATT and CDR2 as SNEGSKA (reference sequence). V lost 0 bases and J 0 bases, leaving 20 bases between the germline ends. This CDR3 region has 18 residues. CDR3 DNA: TGCAGTGCTAGAGATCTAAGTCATGACAGAACCTTGAACACTGAAGCTTTCTTT. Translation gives CSARDLSHDRTLNTEAFF.

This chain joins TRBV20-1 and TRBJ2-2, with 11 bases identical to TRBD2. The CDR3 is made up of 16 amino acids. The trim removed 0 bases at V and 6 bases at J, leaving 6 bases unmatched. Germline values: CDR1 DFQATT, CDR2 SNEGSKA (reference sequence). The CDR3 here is CSARDQTSGGPGELFF. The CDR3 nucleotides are TGCAGTGCTAGAGATCAAACTAGCGGGGGCCCCGGGGAGCTGTTTTTT.